Given below is one T cell receptor (beta chain) in context. The target antigen is unknown. Germline values: CDR1 MDHEN, CDR2 SYDVKM. The CDR3 loop spans 11 amino acids. V lost 1 base to trimming and J lost 8 bases, with 5 bases between them. How the authors handled the data: Junction-only sequences without quality scores came from ImmunoSEQ, so filtering differed. Method: immunoSEQ multiplex PCR; TCRdb's copy keeps in-frame clones and lacks some. That table is the source of V, J and clone size, and D and trimming were worked out from the DNA. The table lists around 2.1 million clones, 90% to 95% of them singletons, with around 1.7% in the top ten. The data originate from a study of shared clonotypes between healthy human individuals. Overall study results and limits: The represented genetic and exposure-history diversity was limited by the small number of donors.

Naive CD8 populations comprised CD45RO-negative cells positively selected for CCR7, excluding terminally differentiated effector memory CD45RA+ cells. The J gene is TRBJ1-1, the V gene TRBV28, with D maybe TRBD1 (5 bases). The specimen was naive CD8+ T cells from PBMCs. The TCR originated in a man aged 18 to 35 in good health. Some clones in this sample may be carry-over from other donors' samples. CDR3 amino acids: CASSLYREAFF. Written as DNA, the CDR3 is TGTGCCAGCAGTTTATACAGGGAAGCTTTCTTT.